This T cell receptor beta chain originates from a study of shared clonotypes between healthy human individuals. Libraries were prepared by immunoSEQ multiplex PCR; TCRdb keeps only in-frame clonotypes and omits some of them. The table has hundreds of thousands of clones, almost 97% seen once. V lost 10 bases, J lost 6 bases, and 18 bases lay in between. The length of the CDR3 is 13 residues. From germline, CDR1 is MDHEN and CDR2 SYDVKM. The V call is TRBV28, the J call TRBJ2-5, with D tentatively TRBD1 or TRBD2 (5 bases each). The sequence was collected from a woman in her twenties or thirties in good health. Sequenced sample: naive CD4+ T cells sorted from blood. The sample's subset: CD45RA+ positively selected. The DNA of the CDR3 is TGTGCCACCTGGGACGGCCCCACGCAGACCCAGTACTTC. Protein product: CATWDGPTQTQYF. Using reference TRBV28 and TRBJ2-5 for the parts outside the CDR3, the full variable domain is DVKVTQSSRYLVKRTGEKVFLECVQDMDHENMFWYRQDPGLGLRLIYFSYDVKMKEKGDIPEGYSVSREKKERFSLILESASTNQTSMYLCATWDGPTQTQYFGPGTRLLVL.